Reported below is one T cell receptor (beta chain). Its target is unknown. Compared with germline, one end of the junction differs, possibly owing to a read error. The sample belongs to a study of blood T cells in healthy people across ages. For the second PCR, which ran for roughly 7 to 11 cycles, a sample-barcoded 5' primer and a J-beta primer mix were used. The template-switch adaptor, which had 12 random nucleotides, put a tag on each cDNA molecule. TCRdb used MiXCR to reprocess the 5' RACE reads, holding one entry per CDR3 protein. The data hold approximately 1,700,000 distinct CDR3 sequences, with 39% observed a single time. Peripheral blood from each donor was collected in a volume of about 9.9 milliliters. Whole-study findings and limits: Naive CD4+ cell counts and diversity both ran higher in long-lived than in aged donors. Per million T cells, TCR beta diversity dropped about linearly as age rose.

This clonotype was obtained from a human donor in good health. Sequences were obtained from blood.

CDR3 sequence (DNA): TGTGCCAGCAGCTTATTGGTGGACAGAGAAATAAACTCTGGGGCCAACGTCCCGACTTTC. It encodes CASSLLVDREINSGANVPTF. V and J are TRBV7-3 and TRBJ2-6; tentatively, D is TRBD1 (6 bases). The germline gives CDR1 SGHTA, CDR2 FQGTGA. The CDR3 contains 20 residues.